What follows are 17 T cell receptor beta chains derived from one specimen sequenced in a study of blood T cell repertoires in COVID-19. TCRdb keeps only in-frame clones here, not all; method: immunoSEQ multiplex PCR. The sample consists of about 110,000 clones, 65% to 80% of them appearing once. The sequenced material came from peripheral blood. The source is a man aged 70 or older with active or convalescent COVID-19.

The chain recombines TRBV2 with TRBJ2-2, with 12 bases identical to TRBD1. The J segment lost 1 base and the V segment lost 7 bases, leaving 13 bases of the junction unmatched. This CDR3 is built from 19 residues. The germline V gene encodes CDR1 SNHLY and CDR2 FYNNEI. Here the CDR3 DNA reads TGTGCCAGCACCGGGTCGTCCGGGACAGGGGGCGTGAACACCGGGGAGCTGTTTTTT. It translates to CASTGSSGTGGVNTGELFF.

The chain recombines TRBV4-2 with TRBJ2-1; 8 nucleotides agree with TRBD2. Trimming took 2 bases from V and 6 from J; bases not matched to a gene: 6. The germline gives CDR1 LGHNA, CDR2 YNFKEQ. The CDR3 length is 15 residues. The CDR3 sequence is CASSQHTLAGNEQFF. The CDR3, as DNA: TGTGCCAGCAGCCAACATACTCTAGCGGGCAATGAGCAGTTCTTC.

This chain links TRBV6-2 or TRBV6-3 with TRBJ1-2, with 7 bases fitting TRBD1. The CDR3 loop spans 13 amino acids. Germline CDR1 MNHEY, CDR2 SVGEGT. The trim removed 5 bases at V and 4 bases at J, leaving 4 bases unmatched. CDR3: CASSQGQVYGYTF. In DNA form, the CDR3 reads TGTGCCAGCAGTCAAGGACAGGTCTATGGCTACACCTTC.

The chain recombines TRBV7-9 with TRBJ2-2, with 8 bases that match TRBD1. The CDR3 is 15 amino acids. Germline trimming cut 5 bases from V and 3 bases from J; bases unmatched to any gene: 5. From germline, CDR1 is SEHNR and CDR2 FQNEAQ (reference sequence). The CDR3 here is CASSTGTGYTGELFF. The CDR3 nucleotides read TGTGCCAGCAGCACCGGGACAGGCTACACCGGGGAGCTGTTTTTT.

This clone was observed a single time. The V call is TRBV4-1, the J call TRBJ1-4, with D possibly being TRBD1 (5 bases). CDR3 length equals 14 residues. The V gene lost 8 bases and the J gene lost 7 bases, with 17 bases spanning the gap. The germline V gene encodes CDR1 MGHRA and CDR2 YSYEKL. CDR3 coding DNA: TGCGCCAGCTCCATCGGGTTGGGGGGTGAAAAACTGTTTTTT. Amino acid sequence: CASSIGLGGEKLFF.

The V and J genes are TRBV25-1 and TRBJ1-1, with D tentatively TRBD1 (5 bases). Germline values: CDR1 MGHDK, CDR2 SYGVNS. V was shortened by 4 bases and J by 3 bases, with 12 bases between the two germline ends. The length of the CDR3 is 14 residues. CDR3 DNA sequence: TGTGCCAGCAGTGCCTCCCGGGGGTACACTGAAGCTTTCTTT. This gives the protein CASSASRGYTEAFF.

V is TRBV7-2 and J is TRBJ1-2; perhaps TRBD1 as D (6 bases). Trimming removed 3 bases from V and 2 bases from J, with 7 bases in between. The CDR3 runs to 13 residues. Germline V gene lookup returns CDR1 SGHTA and CDR2 FQGNSA. The CDR3 bases are TGTGCCAGCAGCTTTGGACAGAACTATGGCTACACCTTC. This sequence encodes CASSFGQNYGYTF.

This sequence joins TRBV14 and TRBJ2-7, with TRBD1 matching 9 bases. J was trimmed by 4 bases and V by 4 bases; bases with no gene match: 5. The germline CDR1 and CDR2 sequences are SGHDN and FVKESK. There are 14 residues in the CDR3. CDR3 amino acids: CASSRGTGQYEQYF. As DNA, the CDR3 is TGTGCCAGCAGCCGTGGGACAGGGCAATACGAGCAGTACTTC.

The genes are TRBV27 and TRBJ1-2, with D possibly TRBD1 on 5 matching bases. V was cut by 8 bases and J by 4 bases, with 14 bases left in between. The germline CDR1 and CDR2 sequences are MNHEY and SMNVEV (reference sequence). This CDR3 has 13 residues. This CDR3 is CASSPTGGYGYTF. Written as DNA, the CDR3 is TGTGCCAGCTCCCCGACGGGGGGCTATGGCTACACCTTC.

The CDR3 DNA reads as TGCGCCAGCAGTGACCCACAGGGAATAGGTGGCAATGAGCAGTTCTTC. Amino acids: CASSDPQGIGGNEQFF. The chain couples TRBV10-2 to TRBJ2-1, with TRBD1 as a possible D gene (6 bases). V shed 3 bases and J shed 6 bases, with 18 bases lying between them. The CDR3 is 16 amino acids. Germline CDR1 is WSHSY and CDR2 is SAAADI.

The rearrangement links TRBV9 to TRBJ2-3, with 10 bases aligning to TRBD2. The CDR3 runs to 14 residues. In germline, CDR1 is SGDLS, CDR2 YYNGEE. V shed 4 bases and J 7 bases; nucleotides not matched to a gene: 6. CDR3 nucleotide sequence: TGTGCCAGCAGCACGAGCGGGGGGGCAAATACGCAGTATTTT. Its translation is CASSTSGGANTQYF.

V and J are TRBV3-1 (or the pseudogene TRBV3-2) and TRBJ2-2, with TRBD1 as a possible D gene (5 bases). Trimming shortened V by 1 base and J by 4 bases, and 13 bases separated the two germline ends. Germline V gene lookup returns CDR1 LGHDT and CDR2 YNNKEL (reference sequence). This CDR3 comprises 16 residues. CDR3: CASSQGGYRTTGELFF. Here the CDR3 DNA reads TGTGCCAGCAGCCAAGGAGGATACAGGACCACCGGGGAGCTGTTTTTT.

The CDR3 spells CASSQVGGARAFF. For the CDR3, the DNA is TGCGCCAGCAGCCAAGTGGGCGGGGCCCGAGCTTTCTTT. The J gene is TRBJ1-1, the V gene TRBV4-1; D is possibly TRBD1 (5 bases). Germline CDR1 and CDR2: MGHRA and YSYEKL. Trimming stripped 1 base from V and 10 bases from J, with 13 bases between. The CDR3 has 13 amino acids.

The chain recombines TRBV18 with TRBJ1-2; D might be TRBD1 (6 bases). Germline V gene data show CDR1 as KGHSH and CDR2 as LQKENI. The ends were cut back, 1 base at V and 3 bases at J, with 12 bases in the middle. This CDR3 is built from 15 residues. Here the CDR3 reads CASSPQDSSYYGYTF. As DNA, the CDR3 is TGTGCCAGCTCACCACAGGACAGCTCTTACTATGGCTACACCTTC.

The chain couples TRBV6-1 to TRBJ1-2; D unresolved. The CDR3 extends over 14 amino acids. The V and J ends lost 3 bases and 4 bases respectively, with 12 bases between them. Germline V gives CDR1 MNHNS, CDR2 SASEGT. The CDR3 protein is CASSDIYSTYGYTF. CDR3 sequence (DNA): TGTGCCAGCAGTGATATCTACAGTACCTATGGCTACACCTTC.

The chain joins TRBV7-9 to TRBJ1-4; D gene unclear. Trimming pared 1 base from V and 1 base from J, leaving 13 bases between. The CDR3 spans 17 residues. CDR1 is SEHNR, CDR2 FQNEAQ, per germline (reference sequence). Here the CDR3 DNA reads TGTGCCAGCAGCTTAGGAGGGCCAGAGGGAACTAATGAAAAACTGTTTTTT. Its protein is CASSLGGPEGTNEKLFF.

The rearrangement joins TRBV6-5 to TRBJ1-3, with D perhaps TRBD1 (6 bases). Germline lookup yields CDR1 MNHEY and CDR2 SVGAGI. The CDR3 contains 15 residues. V was clipped by 0 bases and J by 2 bases, with 8 bases between them. The CDR3 loop reads CASSYSWTAGNTIYF. CDR3 nucleotide sequence: TGTGCCAGCAGTTACTCCTGGACAGCTGGAAACACCATATATTTT.